The 10 T cell receptor beta chains given below trace back to one sample, sequenced in a study of tumor-infiltrating lymphocytes in primary liver carcinoma. Scientists recovered RNA and DNA together from around 20-30 mg of unsorted bulk tissue. The authors made TCR beta cDNA from about 500 ng total RNA with a constant-region primer. Generation of the TCR beta libraries relied on three nested multiplex PCR rounds using slightly modified ARM-PCR. Forward primers for TRBV1-TRBV30 and a C-beta reverse primer served the first two PCR rounds, at 10 cycles each. TCRdb analysed the multiplex PCR reads with MiXCR anew, one entry per CDR3 protein. The profile shows 20,000 to 25,000 distinct CDR3 sequences, nearly 80% of them singletons. Input material: liver tumor tissue from sampling region 1. Regarding subset: tumor region T1, superior pole. The receptor set was obtained from a woman in her 30s with primary liver carcinoma and hepatitis B virus infection.

This clonotype was found a few times. Just one base apart from a much larger clone, this may be a read error. This chain connects TRBV18 to TRBJ1-4; D gene unclear. Germline loops: CDR1 KGHSH, CDR2 LQKENI. The CDR3 runs to 18 residues. CDR3: CAGSPRVISGALNEKLFF. As DNA, the CDR3 is TGTGCCGGCTCACCTAGGGTGATATCCGGAGCCTTGAATGAAAAACTGTTTTTT. The entire variable domain, with the rest obtained from reference TRBV18 and TRBJ1-4, is as follows: NAGVMQNPRHLVRRRGQEARLRCSPMKGHSHVYWYRQLPEEGLKFMVYLQKENIIDESGMPKERFSAEFPKEGPSILRIQQVVRGDSAAYFCAGSPRVISGALNEKLFFGSGTQLSVL.

About this clonotype itself: Compared with germline, one end of the junction differs, possibly owing to a read error. The rearrangement joins TRBV4-2 to TRBJ1-2, with D possibly being TRBD1 (6 bases). The CDR3 runs 12 residues. CDR1 is LGHNA and CDR2 is YNFKEQ in the germline V gene. Written as DNA, the CDR3 is TGTACCAGCAGCCCGGGACACTATGACTACACCTTC. Its protein is CTSSPGHYDYTF.

V gene TRBV7-9 combines with J gene TRBJ2-3, with D hard to call. The CDR3 runs 13 residues. Germline CDR1 and CDR2: SEHNR and FQNEAQ (reference sequence). V lost 10 bases and J lost 6, with 17 bases in between. The CDR3 nucleotides are TGTGCCAACAACTTAAGGGTTACCGATACGCAGTATTTT. This codes for CANNLRVTDTQYF.

The chain couples TRBV6-5 to TRBJ1-2, with 9 positions matching TRBD1. This CDR3 has 16 amino acids. The germline V gene has CDR1 MNHEY and CDR2 SVGAGI. V trimming: 10 bases; J trimming: 4 bases; junction bases outside the gene matches: 16. The CDR3 region is CATSTIHEQGAYGYTF. The CDR3 DNA is TGTGCCACCAGCACCATACACGAACAGGGGGCCTATGGCTACACCTTC.

With respect to this clonotype: One end of the junction does not line up with germline, which may come from a read error. The genes are TRBV5-6 and TRBJ1-1; tentatively, D is TRBD1 (6 bases). The CDR3 consists of 13 residues. Germline values: CDR1 SGHDT, CDR2 YYEEEE. DNA of the CDR3: TGCGCCAGGAGCTTTTGGGGCCGCAGGGGAGCATTCTTT. This encodes CARSFWGRRGAFF.

The table lists this clonotype with a few counts. Given a much more abundant clone one base away, this may be a read error. This chain uses TRBV12-3 or TRBV12-4 with TRBJ2-1; TRBD2 is a possible D gene (6 bases). This CDR3 spans 13 amino acids. The CDR3 nucleotides are TGTGCCAGCAGTCATCACTACCGACTAGAGCTGTTCTTC. It codes for CASSHHYRLELFF.

Here the CDR3 reads CASSFGSGRVDSEQFF. The CDR3 DNA follows: TGTGCTAGCTCATTTGGAAGCGGGAGAGTGGACAGTGAGCAGTTCTTC. The chain joins TRBV11-2 to TRBJ2-1; 8 bases are a match to TRBD2. Germline values: CDR1 SGHAT, CDR2 FQNNGV. The CDR3 runs to 16 residues.

The chain joins TRBV11-2 to TRBJ2-5; 8 bases are shared with TRBD2. Germline CDR1 SGHAT, CDR2 FQNNGV. The CDR3 runs to 16 residues. V lost 5 bases, J lost 3 bases, and 11 bases stayed unmatched. CDR3 sequence (DNA): TGTGCCAGCAGCAATACTCCTGGCGGGGGGAAAGAGACCCAGTACTTC. Translating it yields CASSNTPGGGKETQYF.

The DNA of the CDR3 is TGTGCCAGCACCTTGGTGCGGGGAAACCTATTACAGCCCCAGCATTTT. Protein product: CASTLVRGNLLQPQHF. The J gene is TRBJ1-5, the V gene TRBV6-5; D gene unclear. The CDR3 spans 16 residues. V lost 7 bases to trimming and J lost 7 bases, with 23 bases between them. Germline-derived CDR1 and CDR2 are MNHEY and SVGAGI.

Of note for this clonotype: At one of its ends the junction is not consistent with the germline gene, which may arise from a read error. This CDR3 is CASSLLLARDTDTQYF. Here the CDR3 DNA reads TGTGCCAGCAGCCTATTACTAGCGAGGGACACAGATACGCAATATTTT. The genes are TRBV7-9 and TRBJ2-3, with D perhaps matching TRBD2 (7 bases). Per the germline V gene, CDR1 is SEHNR and CDR2 is FQNEAQ (reference sequence). The CDR3 is 16 residues long. The variable domain in full, with the rest retrieved from reference TRBV7-9 and TRBJ2-3, is DTGVSQNPRHKITKRGQNVTFRCDPISEHNRLYWYRQTLGQGPEFLTYFQNEAQLEKSRLLSDRFSAERPKGSFSTLEIQRTEQGDSAMYLCASSLLLARDTDTQYFGPGTRLTVL.